These 18 T cell receptor beta chains were all obtained from the same sample, sequenced in a study of blood T cell repertoires in COVID-19. The repertoire was sequenced with immunoSEQ multiplex PCR; TCRdb's copy has only in-frame clones and lacks some. This table holds around 86,000 clones, roughly 84% found once. The sequencing input was peripheral blood. Receptors originate from a human donor in a cohort sampled during active COVID-19.

This clone was observed a handful of times. The rearrangement links TRBV7-3 to TRBJ2-6; unclear D gene. The CDR3 spans 15 residues. CDR1 and CDR2 from the germline V gene are SGHTA and FQGTGA. Trimming pared 3 bases from V and 0 bases from J, leaving 6 bases between. The DNA of the CDR3 is TGTGCCAGCAGCTTCCCCGGCTCTGGGGCCAACGTCCTGACTTTC. Protein product: CASSFPGSGANVLTF.

This clone was observed a few times. The chain joins TRBV5-1 to TRBJ2-7; TRBD1 matches 10 bases. CDR3 length: 14 amino acids. After removal of 4 bases from V and 5 bases from J, the junction contained 6 bases not matched to a gene. CDR1 is SGHRS and CDR2 is YFSETQ in the germline V gene. CDR3 bases: TGCGCCAGCAGCCCGGGACAGGGGTGGGACGAGCAGTACTTC. It yields the protein CASSPGQGWDEQYF.

The chain links TRBV28 to TRBJ1-2, with TRBD1 matching 12 bases. The CDR3 has 15 amino acids. V lost 5 bases and J lost 4; bases outside the gene matches: 5. Germline lookup yields CDR1 MDHEN and CDR2 SYDVKM. The DNA for the CDR3 is TGTGCCAGCAGTGCTGGGACAGGGGGCAGCTATGGCTACACCTTC. It specifies CASSAGTGGSYGYTF.

The rearrangement joins TRBV6-5 to TRBJ1-3, with D unclear. Trimming left V 7 bases short and J 0 bases short, with 10 bases between. The germline V gene has CDR1 MNHEY and CDR2 SVGAGI. This CDR3 region has 14 residues. CDR3 in amino acids: CASTARSSGNTIYF. CDR3 DNA: TGTGCCAGCACCGCCCGGAGCTCTGGAAACACCATATATTTT.

The chain combines TRBV9 with TRBJ2-3, with TRBD2 matching over 9 bases. The CDR3 is made up of 17 amino acids. V dropped 3 bases and J dropped 8; count of bases not matched to a gene: 16. Germline values: CDR1 SGDLS, CDR2 YYNGEE. CDR3 DNA: TGTGCCAGCAGCGCATCCCCTGGGGCGGGGGGGCCGCGTACGCAGTATTTT. It specifies CASSASPGAGGPRTQYF.

This sequence joins TRBV6-5 and TRBJ1-6; 10 bases are a match to TRBD1. The CDR3 consists of 13 residues. Germline trimming cut 8 bases from V and 7 bases from J; bases unmatched to any gene: 2. Per the germline V gene, CDR1 is MNHEY and CDR2 is SVGAGI. The CDR3 bases are TGTGCCAGCCGGGACAGGGGCAATTCACCCCTCCACTTT. Its protein is CASRDRGNSPLHF.

This clone appeared a few times. The junction differs from germline at one of its ends, possibly a read error. The chain recombines TRBV7-9 with TRBJ1-3, with D hard to call. The germline V gene has CDR1 SEHNR and CDR2 FQNEAQ (reference sequence). The CDR3 contains 10 residues. The CDR3 coding sequence is TGTGCCAGCAGCTCTTCAGAGGATCCTTTT. It translates to CASSSSEDPF.

This chain connects TRBV7-6 to TRBJ2-2; 7 bases map to TRBD1. Germline lookup yields CDR1 SGHVS and CDR2 FNYEAQ. V shed 8 bases, J shed 7 bases, and the junction held 13 bases outside the gene matches. The CDR3 sequence is 15 residues long. The chain's CDR3 is CASAAWTGPVGELFF. In nucleotides, the CDR3 is TGTGCCAGCGCTGCATGGACAGGTCCCGTCGGGGAGCTGTTTTTT.

Only a few counts were recorded for this clone. V gene TRBV3-1 (or the pseudogene TRBV3-2) combines with J gene TRBJ2-5, with 9 nucleotides matching TRBD1. Germline lookup yields CDR1 LGHDT and CDR2 YNNKEL (reference sequence). After removal of 0 bases from V and 5 bases from J, the junction contained 13 bases not matched to a gene. CDR3 length equals 18 residues. The CDR3 sequence is CASSQERVTGGAIETQYF. CDR3 DNA: TGTGCCAGCAGCCAAGAAAGGGTCACAGGGGGCGCAATCGAGACCCAGTACTTC.

The V call is TRBV7-2, the J call TRBJ2-5; TRBD2 agrees at 7 bases. Germline CDR1 and CDR2: SGHTA and FQGNSA. This CDR3 has 17 amino acids. J lost 5 bases, V lost 1 base, and 13 bases had no gene match. CDR3 protein: CASSLDPSGGGWETQYF. The CDR3 DNA is TGTGCCAGCAGCTTAGACCCTAGCGGAGGAGGGTGGGAGACCCAGTACTTC.

This sequence joins TRBV11-2 and TRBJ2-1, with 9 bases identical to TRBD2. V was clipped by 3 bases and J by 8 bases; unmatched bases: 8. The CDR3 loop spans 15 amino acids. Germline V gene data show CDR1 as SGHAT and CDR2 as FQNNGV. As DNA, the CDR3 is TGTGCCAGCAGCTTTAGCGGGGGCCCTAGGGATGAGCAGTTCTTC. Protein sequence: CASSFSGGPRDEQFF.

CDR3 protein: CATSDPPGRGGAETQYF. The CDR3 DNA follows: TGTGCCACCAGTGACCCGCCCGGGAGGGGAGGGGCAGAGACCCAGTACTTC. The chain has TRBV24-1 and TRBJ2-5, with TRBD2 matching over 8 bases. Per germline, CDR1 KGHDR and CDR2 SFDVKD. V lost 4 bases to trimming and J lost 4 bases; unmatched junction nucleotides: 13. CDR3 length equals 17 residues.

V is TRBV2 and J is TRBJ1-1; no clear D. Trimming removed 2 bases from V and 4 bases from J, with 5 bases in between. The CDR3 spans 12 residues. Germline V CDR1 and CDR2: SNHLY, FYNNEI. The CDR3 is CASSEIVTEAFF. The CDR3 DNA reads TGTGCCAGCAGTGAAATAGTCACTGAAGCTTTCTTT.

This clone occurred once. The CDR3 nucleotides read TGTGCCAGCAGCTCTGGACTAGCGGGAGTGACAGATACGCAGTATTTT. Translated, it gives CASSSGLAGVTDTQYF. The chain joins TRBV7-3 to TRBJ2-3, with TRBD2 matching 13 bases. Looked up from germline, CDR1 is SGHTA and CDR2 is FQGTGA. V lost 4 bases to trimming and J lost 3 bases; unmatched junction nucleotides: 4. The CDR3 length is 16 residues.

This clone was seen a single time. The chain carries TRBV5-1 and TRBJ2-7, with D perhaps matching TRBD1 (6 bases). The CDR3 is 16 residues long. Germline CDR1 and CDR2: SGHRS and YFSETQ. The V and J ends lost 0 bases and 0 bases respectively, with 13 bases between them. The CDR3 DNA is TGCGCCAGCAGCTTGGGTCCAGGGGAGAGCTCCTACGAGCAGTACTTC. This codes for CASSLGPGESSYEQYF.

The rearrangement uses TRBV27 and TRBJ2-5; 7 bases are shared with TRBD2. V gave up 5 bases and J gave up 5 bases; unmatched junction bases: 11. Germline CDR1 is MNHEY and CDR2 is SMNVEV (reference sequence). The CDR3 has 15 amino acids. The CDR3 nucleotides are TGTGCCAGCAGTCCCCGGGACTACCTTGGGGAGACCCAGTACTTC. This gives the protein CASSPRDYLGETQYF.

The chain joins TRBV5-1 to TRBJ2-7, with D maybe TRBD2 (6 bases). This CDR3 has 13 amino acids. The germline V and J ends were trimmed by 0 bases and 6 bases, with 10 bases remaining between them. CDR1 and CDR2 from the germline V gene are SGHRS and YFSETQ. The CDR3 reads CASSLGTKFEQYF. Written as DNA, the CDR3 is TGCGCCAGCAGCTTGGGGACTAAATTCGAGCAGTACTTC.

Here the CDR3 DNA reads TGTGCCTGGAGTTGGACAGGGGGCTATGGCTACACCTTC. This translates into CAWSWTGGYGYTF. The chain combines TRBV30 with TRBJ1-2; 10 nucleotides line up with TRBD1. Germline values: CDR1 GTSNPN, CDR2 SVGIG (reference sequence). Unmatched junction bases numbered 1, after V lost 2 bases and J lost 4 bases. The CDR3 covers 13 residues.